The present entry profiles one T cell receptor beta chain with its context. This sample is drawn from a study of beta chain features in type 1 diabetes. Overall study context: Sorted cells, around 100 million in number, were examined across all samples.

Every isolated RNA sample was fully reverse transcribed, so sequencing captured expressed TCRB transcripts. Measured with immunoSEQ multiplex PCR; TCRdb has only the in-frame clones, and not every one. The data show hundreds of thousands of clones, over 10% seen once. V was clipped by 4 bases and J by 5 bases, with 21 bases between them. CDR3 size: 17 residues. CDR1 and CDR2 from the germline V gene are MGHRA and YSYEKL. Researchers reported sorting CD4+ naive, central memory, regulatory and stem cell-like memory cells via CD45RO/CCR7/CD25/CD127/CD95/CD27. The chain carries TRBV4-1 and TRBJ1-5; D is unresolved. The material sequenced was naive CD4+ T cells from blood. The clonotype was recovered from a man between 18 and 29 years old in good health. The CDR3 coding sequence is TGCGCCAGCAGCCCACGCGGGGATCTCTTTCAGTATCAGCCCCAGCATTTT. As protein: CASSPRGDLFQYQPQHF.